This T cell receptor (beta chain) was found in a study of spatial heterogeneity in lung cancer. Study details: The average count in raw reads for each unique TCR and UMI combination exceeded nine appearances.

This clonotype is categorized as medium-sized. TCRdb called the 5' RACE reads again in MiXCR, with one record for every CDR3 protein. The profile shows 2,500 to 3,000 distinct CDR3 sequences, 4.4% of them singletons. Specified time point: sample taken at primary tumor resection. Whole RNA obtained from tumor, nontumor lung or frozen PBMC underwent sequencing without sorting. The approximately 77 donors had untreated early-stage non-small cell lung cancer. CDR3 length: 16 residues. Germline CDR1 reads SGHRS; CDR2 reads YFSETQ. V lost 4 bases, J lost 3 bases, and 17 bases lay in between. This chain joins TRBV5-1 and TRBJ2-1, with D unclear. The material sequenced was normal lung tissue next to the tumor, taken at surgery. The TCR was taken from a female donor with early-stage non-small cell lung cancer. In DNA form, the CDR3 reads TGCGCCAGCAGCCCCGAGGCGACTCTACACTACAATGAGCAGTTCTTC. Translation: CASSPEATLHYNEQFF.